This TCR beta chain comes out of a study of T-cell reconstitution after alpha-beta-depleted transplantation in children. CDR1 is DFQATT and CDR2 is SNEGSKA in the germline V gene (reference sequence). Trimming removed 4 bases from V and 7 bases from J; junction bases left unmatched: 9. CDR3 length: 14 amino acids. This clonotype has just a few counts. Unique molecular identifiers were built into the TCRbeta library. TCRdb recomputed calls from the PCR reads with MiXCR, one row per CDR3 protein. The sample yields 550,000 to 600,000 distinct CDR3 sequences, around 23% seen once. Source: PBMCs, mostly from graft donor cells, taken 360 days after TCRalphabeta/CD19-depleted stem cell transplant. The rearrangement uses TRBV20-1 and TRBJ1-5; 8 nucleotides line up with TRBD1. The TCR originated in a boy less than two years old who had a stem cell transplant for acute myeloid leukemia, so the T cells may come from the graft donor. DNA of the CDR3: TGCAGTGCTAACCTCGACAGGGGATGGCAGCCCCAGCATTTT. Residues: CSANLDRGWQPQHF.